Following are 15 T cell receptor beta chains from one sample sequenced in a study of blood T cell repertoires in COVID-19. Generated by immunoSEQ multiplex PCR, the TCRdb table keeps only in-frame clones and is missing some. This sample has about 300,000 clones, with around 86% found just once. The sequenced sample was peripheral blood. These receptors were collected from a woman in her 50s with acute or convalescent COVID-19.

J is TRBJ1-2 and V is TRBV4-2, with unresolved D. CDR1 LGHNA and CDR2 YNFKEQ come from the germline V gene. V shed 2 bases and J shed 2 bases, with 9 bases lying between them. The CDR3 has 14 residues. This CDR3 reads CASSQLSENYGYTF. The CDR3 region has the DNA TGTGCCAGCAGCCAATTATCCGAGAACTATGGCTACACCTTC.

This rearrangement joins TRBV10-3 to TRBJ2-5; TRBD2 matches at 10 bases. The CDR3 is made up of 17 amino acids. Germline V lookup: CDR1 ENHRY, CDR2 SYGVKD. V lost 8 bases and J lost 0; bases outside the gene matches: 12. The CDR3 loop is CAIGGLAGVGDQETQYF. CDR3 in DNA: TGTGCCATCGGGGGGCTAGCGGGAGTTGGTGACCAAGAGACCCAGTACTTC.

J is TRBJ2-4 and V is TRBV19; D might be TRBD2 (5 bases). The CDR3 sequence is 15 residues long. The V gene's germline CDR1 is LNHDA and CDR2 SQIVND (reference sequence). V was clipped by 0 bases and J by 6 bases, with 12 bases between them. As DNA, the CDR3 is TGTGCCAGTAGTATAGATCTAGAGGGCAGAAACATTCAGTACTTC. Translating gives CASSIDLEGRNIQYF.

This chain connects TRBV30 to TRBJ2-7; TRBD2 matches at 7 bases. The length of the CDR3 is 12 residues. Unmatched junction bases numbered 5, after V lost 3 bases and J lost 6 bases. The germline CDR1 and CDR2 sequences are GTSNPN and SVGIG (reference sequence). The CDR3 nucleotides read TGTGCCTGGAGCGGCGGGAGAGGCGAGCAGTACTTC. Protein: CAWSGGRGEQYF.

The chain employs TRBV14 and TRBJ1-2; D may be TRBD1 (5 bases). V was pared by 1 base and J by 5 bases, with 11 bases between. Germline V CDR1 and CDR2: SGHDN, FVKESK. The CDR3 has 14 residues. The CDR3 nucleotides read TGTGCCAGCAGCCAAGTGGAGAACAGGTATGGCTACACCTTC. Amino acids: CASSQVENRYGYTF.

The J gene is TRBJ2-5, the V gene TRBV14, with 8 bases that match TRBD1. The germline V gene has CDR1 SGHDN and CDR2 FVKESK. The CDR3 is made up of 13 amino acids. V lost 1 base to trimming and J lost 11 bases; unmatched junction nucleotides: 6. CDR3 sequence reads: CASSQGSYRGQYF. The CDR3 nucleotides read TGTGCCAGCAGCCAAGGGTCTTACAGGGGGCAGTACTTC.

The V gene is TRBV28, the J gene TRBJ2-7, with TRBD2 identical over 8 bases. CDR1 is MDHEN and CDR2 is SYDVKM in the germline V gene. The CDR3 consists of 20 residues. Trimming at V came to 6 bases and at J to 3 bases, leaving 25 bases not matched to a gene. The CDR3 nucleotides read TGTGCCAGCAGCCGGACACCCAGGTTTTGGGGTAGCGGGACTCTCTACGAGCAGTACTTC. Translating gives CASSRTPRFWGSGTLYEQYF.

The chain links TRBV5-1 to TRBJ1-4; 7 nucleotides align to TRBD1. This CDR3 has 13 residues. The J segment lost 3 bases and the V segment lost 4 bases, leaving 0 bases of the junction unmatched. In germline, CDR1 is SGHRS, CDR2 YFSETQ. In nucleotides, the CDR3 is TGCGCCAGCAGCGGGACAGCTAATGAAAAACTGTTTTTT. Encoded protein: CASSGTANEKLFF.

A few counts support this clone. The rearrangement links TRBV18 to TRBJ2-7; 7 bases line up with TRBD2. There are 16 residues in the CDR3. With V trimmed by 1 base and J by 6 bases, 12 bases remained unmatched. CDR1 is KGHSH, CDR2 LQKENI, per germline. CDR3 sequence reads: CASSPLLSGNSGEQYF. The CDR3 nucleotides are TGTGCCAGCTCACCACTCTTAAGCGGGAATTCGGGCGAGCAGTACTTC.

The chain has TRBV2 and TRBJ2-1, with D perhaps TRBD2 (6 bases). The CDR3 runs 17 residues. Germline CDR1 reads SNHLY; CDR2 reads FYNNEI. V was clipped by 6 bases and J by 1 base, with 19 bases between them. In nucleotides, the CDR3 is TGTGCCAGCAGGTCCTGGGGGAGGCCGGAGTCCTACAATGAGCAGTTCTTC. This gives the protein CASRSWGRPESYNEQFF.

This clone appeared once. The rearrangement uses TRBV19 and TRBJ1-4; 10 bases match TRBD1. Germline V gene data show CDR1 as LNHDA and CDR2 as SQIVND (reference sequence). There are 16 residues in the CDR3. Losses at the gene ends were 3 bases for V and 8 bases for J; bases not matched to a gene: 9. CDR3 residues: CASSIRYRQGAEKLFF. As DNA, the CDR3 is TGTGCCAGTAGTATTCGTTACCGACAGGGGGCCGAAAAACTGTTTTTT.

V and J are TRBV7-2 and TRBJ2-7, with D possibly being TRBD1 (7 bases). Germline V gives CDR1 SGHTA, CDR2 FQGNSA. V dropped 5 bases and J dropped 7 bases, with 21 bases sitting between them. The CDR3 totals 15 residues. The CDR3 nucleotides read TGTGCCAGCAGCACGGCGGGACAGCTATGGGGGGAGCAGTACTTC. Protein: CASSTAGQLWGEQYF.

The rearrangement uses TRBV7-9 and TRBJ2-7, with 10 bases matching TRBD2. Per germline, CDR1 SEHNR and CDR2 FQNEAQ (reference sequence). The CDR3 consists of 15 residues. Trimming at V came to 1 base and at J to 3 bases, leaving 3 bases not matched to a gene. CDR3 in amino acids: CASSLVASGSYEQYF. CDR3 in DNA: TGTGCCAGCAGCTTAGTGGCTAGCGGGAGCTACGAGCAGTACTTC. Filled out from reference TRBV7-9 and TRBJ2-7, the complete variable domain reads DTGVSQNPRHKITKRGQNVTFRCDPISEHNRLYWYRQTLGQGPEFLTYFQNEAQLEKSRLLSDRFSAERPKGSFSTLEIQRTEQGDSAMYLCASSLVASGSYEQYFGPGTRLTVT.

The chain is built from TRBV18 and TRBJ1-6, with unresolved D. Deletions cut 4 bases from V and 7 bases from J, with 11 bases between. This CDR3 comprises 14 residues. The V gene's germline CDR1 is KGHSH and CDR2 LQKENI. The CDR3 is CASSHEVGNSPLHF. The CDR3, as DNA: TGTGCCAGCTCACACGAAGTGGGCAATTCACCCCTCCACTTT.

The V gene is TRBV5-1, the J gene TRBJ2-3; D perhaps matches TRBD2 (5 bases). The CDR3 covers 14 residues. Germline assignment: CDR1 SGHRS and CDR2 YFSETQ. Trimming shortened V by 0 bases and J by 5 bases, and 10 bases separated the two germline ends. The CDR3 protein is CASSLEGRGDTQYF. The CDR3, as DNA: TGCGCCAGCAGCTTGGAGGGCCGGGGAGATACGCAGTATTTT.